Listed below are T cell receptor beta chains from one sample, sequenced in a study of radiotherapy plus CTLA-4 blockade in lung cancer. The data were produced by immunoSEQ multiplex PCR, yet TCRdb's version contains in-frame clones alone and is incomplete. The table records about 77,000 clones, roughly 80% of them present only once. The sample in question was peripheral blood, obtained from a patient treated with radiotherapy plus ipilimumab. These receptors were obtained from a human donor with non-small cell lung cancer whose response to radiotherapy plus ipilimumab could not be evaluated. Both conserved end residues are part of each CDR3. The order of the fields is V gene, D gene, clone size, J gene, CDR3 DNA, CDR3 protein. The D gene is left open where the match is weak. Size is omitted from some rows. Given values are once, few, many or a class for expanded clones.

TRBV11-3	TRBD1	-	TRBJ1-1	TGTGCCAGCAGCCCGGGGACAGCTGAAGCTTTCTTT	CASSPGTAEAFF
TRBV19	-	-	TRBJ1-5	TGTACCAGTAGTATAGATTCAGGGGGCAATCAGCCCCAGCATTTT	CTSSIDSGGNQPQHF
TRBV6-5	TRBD1	-	TRBJ1-1	TGTGCCAGCAGTTATGAGGACAGGCCAGACACTGAAGCTTTCTTT	CASSYEDRPDTEAFF
TRBV4-1	-	few	TRBJ1-2	TGCGCCAGCAGCCAAAGATCAGGGGCTGGCTATGGCTACACCTTC	CASSQRSGAGYGYTF
TRBV6-5	-	-	TRBJ1-4	TGTGCCAGCAGTTCCCTTTACGGGCCGCAGGGTGAAAAACTGTTTTTT	CASSSLYGPQGEKLFF
TRBV6-1	-	-	TRBJ2-7	TGTGCCAGCAGCCCGGACGGGATCTCCTACGAGCAGTACTTC	CASSPDGISYEQYF
TRBV21-1	-	-	TRBJ1-1	TGTGCCAGCAGCATTACGGCGGGACAGGGAGACACTGAAGCTTTCTTT	CASSITAGQGDTEAFF
TRBV19	TRBD1	-	TRBJ2-7	TGTGCCAGTAGTAGGGGACAGGCGAAGGGCGAGCAGTACTTC	CASSRGQAKGEQYF
TRBV10-3	TRBD2	-	TRBJ2-1	TGTGCCACCTCCGGGACTAGCGTTTCCCCTGTCAATGAGCAGTTCTTC	CATSGTSVSPVNEQFF
TRBV28	-	-	TRBJ1-5	TGTGCCAGCAGGATACTGGAGGGCAATCAGCCCCAGCATTTT	CASRILEGNQPQHF
TRBV14	TRBD2	-	TRBJ2-1	TGTGCCAGCAGCCCTGACTGGACAGGGGGACTAGCGGGTCACCGCTACAATGAGCAGTTCTTC	CASSPDWTGGLAGHRYNEQFF
TRBV7-9	TRBD1	-	TRBJ1-6	TGTGCCAGCAGCTATGCGTTCGGGACAGGCGGTTCACCCCTCCACTTT	CASSYAFGTGGSPLHF
TRBV28	-	-	TRBJ1-2	TGTGCCAGCACCCCCGGACAGCTCTATGGCTACACCTTC	CASTPGQLYGYTF
TRBV27	-	-	TRBJ2-3	TGTGCCAGCAGTTTTACATCTCAGGTCACAGATACGCAGTATTTT	CASSFTSQVTDTQYF
TRBV19	-	few	TRBJ2-3	TGTGCCAGTAGTATAAGAGGTGCAGATACGCAGTATTTT	CASSIRGADTQYF
TRBV7-6	-	-	TRBJ2-2	TGTGCCAGCAGCCCGACACTGCCCGGGGAGCTGTTTTTT	CASSPTLPGELFF
TRBV20-1	-	-	TRBJ1-2	TGCAGTAACAGCTATGGCTACACCTTC	CSNSYGYTF
TRBV29-1	TRBD1	-	TRBJ2-6	TGCAGCGTTGAAGAGTTTGGGACAGGGGGCTCTGGGGCCAACGTCCTGACTTTC	CSVEEFGTGGSGANVLTF
TRBV9	TRBD1	-	TRBJ2-7	TGTGCCAGCAGCGTGGCAGGGGGTGATTACGAGCAGTACTTC	CASSVAGGDYEQYF
TRBV6-5	TRBD2	-	TRBJ2-7	TGTGCCAGCAGTTACGGGAGGGAGTCTCGCCTCGAGCAGTACTTC	CASSYGRESRLEQYF
TRBV9	TRBD2	once	TRBJ2-2	TGTGCCAGCAGCGCCCAAAGAATAGCGGGGGGGCCTAGCGGGGAGCTGTTTTTT	CASSAQRIAGGPSGELFF
TRBV14	-	-	TRBJ1-3	TGTGCCAGCAGCCGTTCGAGCTCTGGAAACACCATATATTTT	CASSRSSSGNTIYF
TRBV2	TRBD2	-	TRBJ2-7	TGTGCCATCCAAACCGGGGGGAGCGACTACGAGCAGTACTTC	CAIQTGGSDYEQYF
TRBV4-1	TRBD1	-	TRBJ2-5	TGCGCCAGCAGCCAGGTCGCAGGGGGCGCAGAGACCCAGTACTTC	CASSQVAGGAETQYF
TRBV30	TRBD1	few	TRBJ1-1	TGTGCCTGGAGCGAAGGGGACAGTCAACAAGCTTTCTTT	CAWSEGDSQQAFF
TRBV6-1	-	-	TRBJ1-1	TGTGCCAGCCGTAAGTCCCGGAGGGTTGACACTGAAGCTTTCTTT	CASRKSRRVDTEAFF
TRBV30	TRBD1	-	TRBJ1-3	TGTGCCTGGGGATGGACAGGGGGTTTTGGAAACACCATATATTTT	CAWGWTGGFGNTIYF
TRBV14	-	once	TRBJ1-2	TGTGCCAGCAGCCCCCGAGGGGACAATCCAGGCTACACCTTC	CASSPRGDNPGYTF
TRBV9	-	-	TRBJ1-4	TGTGCCAGCACCCCACGAGGACACGGTGAAAAACTGTTTTTT	CASTPRGHGEKLFF
TRBV2	-	-	TRBJ1-5	TGTGCCAGCAGTGAAGCGCTTTGGTCACTAGCAACTAATCAGCCCCAGCATTTT	CASSEALWSLATNQPQHF
TRBV10-3	TRBD1	-	TRBJ2-2	TGTGCCATCAGCCGTTCCGGGACAGGGAGCACCGGGGAGCTGTTTTTT	CAISRSGTGSTGELFF
TRBV19	TRBD1	-	TRBJ1-3	TGTGCCAGTAGCTCGGGACAGGCTGGAAACACCATATATTTT	CASSSGQAGNTIYF
TRBV6-6	-	-	TRBJ2-2	TGTGCCAGCAGTTCCCAGGGTAACACCGGGGAGCTGTTTTTT	CASSSQGNTGELFF
TRBV2	-	few	TRBJ2-1	TGTGCCAGCACTCGCCTAGCGTCCTCCTACAATGAGCAGTTCTTC	CASTRLASSYNEQFF
TRBV7-9	TRBD1	-	TRBJ2-7	TGTGCCAGCAGCTTAGCGAAGGGGGCGGTCGAGCAGTACTTC	CASSLAKGAVEQYF